This T cell receptor (beta chain) was profiled in a study of T cell responses to AZD1222 COVID-19 vaccine (dated by TCRdb to the early 2020s). For the study in its entirety: Because spike-specific TCR depth and breadth did not differ between the two schedules, AZD1222 recipients who got a second dose at roughly 4 weeks were pooled with those who got a second dose at roughly 12 weeks. TCR sequencing covered about 230 trial participants: 200 to 220 given two doses of AZD1222 and 26 given two doses of MenACWY control vaccine. Trial participants were enrolled by age into 18-55, 56-69 and 70-plus year subgroups, with roughly 160, 29 and 62 TCR-sequenced participants respectively. The paper as a whole reports these results and caveats: Conclusions about previously exposed vaccinees are limited because only six or seven AZD1222 recipients were SARS-CoV-2 seropositive at baseline. Because no samples from the day 14 peak response were available, repertoires could be characterized only after the peak T cell response. Epitopes outside the regions mutated in the B.1.351 and B.1.1.7 variants were reportedly recognized by nearly half of the unique spike-specific TCRs. In the small 56-69-year group, the increase in depth fell short of significance, most likely because of low power. After two AZD1222 doses, spike-specific TCR breadth and depth were significantly higher than at day 0 and than in MenACWY recipients. Vaccine-associated CD4 TCRs spanned the whole spike protein, with dominant responses in regions 160-218 and 743-854. Participants were mostly white British and included more females than males, and it was suggested by the authors that clonal diversity may have been underestimated.

In light of the paper, this sample's time point label describes: baseline before first vaccination. Vaccinee samples were obtained from the UK trials COV001 and COV002, which included a single-blind randomized controlled phase 2/3 trial of AZD1222 (ChAdOx1 nCoV-19) in healthy adults. For TCRbeta chain sequencing, PBMC samples from trial participants were taken at day 0 and at day 28 after the second dose. Comment on this clone: No antigen is known for it. No much larger clone is present one base from it, and per-base qualities are unavailable.

From the cysteine up to the phenylalanine, the CDR3 has a length of 13 residues. Only CDR3 DNA is held: 39 bases, read in frame from base 1. V is clipped by 5 bases and J by 8 bases, and the sequence between their germline boundaries is 16 bases long. For CDR1 and CDR2, the germline V gene (reference sequence) lists GTSNPN and SVGIG. The CDR3 regions of human TCRbeta chains were analyzed by immunosequencing. On the authors' methods: TCRs in the repertoires were matched against a reference library of SARS-CoV-2-specific TCRs that had been generated with the MIRA antigen-specificity platform. Breadth was defined as the fraction of unique TCRs that were SARS-CoV-2-associated, and depth was defined as the fraction of total T cells that were SARS-CoV-2-associated. Using the MIRA data, each spike-specific TCR was assigned both to the spike region to which the TCR was reactive and to a CD4 or CD8 class. Log10-transformed breadth and depth values were compared by one-way ANOVA with Sidak's multiple comparisons tests. TCRdb limited this immuneACCESS table to in-frame rearrangements with V and J called. A share of clones is missing; checked studies link under half to unresolved V genes, and the rest is unexplained. V, J and clone size reflect that table, while D and trimming were determined from the DNA. For this sample the table gives 80,000 or so clones, of which 70% to 90% were detected only once. Together, the top ten hold more than 1.3% of the sample.

The source material was peripheral blood, sampled on day 0 of AZD1222 vaccination. This TCR was recovered from an adult in good health. Here the chain combines TRBV30 and TRBJ2-1; the D gene is tentatively TRBD1 or TRBD2, each matching 5 bases. At the DNA level, the sequence is TGTGCCTGGGAGGGGTTCTTTCGAGATGAGCAGTTCTTC. It encodes CAWEGFFRDEQFF.